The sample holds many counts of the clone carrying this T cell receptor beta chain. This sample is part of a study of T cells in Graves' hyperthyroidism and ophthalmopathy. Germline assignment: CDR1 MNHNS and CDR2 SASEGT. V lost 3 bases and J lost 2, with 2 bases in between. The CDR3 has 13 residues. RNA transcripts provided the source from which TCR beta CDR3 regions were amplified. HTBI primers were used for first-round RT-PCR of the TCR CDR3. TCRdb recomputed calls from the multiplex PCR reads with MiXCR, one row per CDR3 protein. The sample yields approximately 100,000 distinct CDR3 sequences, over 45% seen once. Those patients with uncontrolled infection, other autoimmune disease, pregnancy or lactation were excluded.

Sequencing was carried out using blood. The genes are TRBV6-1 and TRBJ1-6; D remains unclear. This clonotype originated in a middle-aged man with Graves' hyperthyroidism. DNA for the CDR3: TGTGCCAGCAGTGATACCTATAATTCACCCCTCCACTTT. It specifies CASSDTYNSPLHF.